This T cell receptor (beta chain) was sequenced during a study of Ad26.COV2.S vaccination and SARS-CoV-2 variants. As to treatment: around 19 received Ad26.COV2.S at low or high dose, single or two shots; about 5 received placebo; per-sample allocation not given. At day 63 after the first vaccine or placebo injection, samples were drawn. At a Boston site, the person donating was an adult of 18-55 years. This CDR3 contains 16 residues. V shed 11 bases and J 5 bases; nucleotides not matched to a gene: 14. Germline CDR1 and CDR2: LNHDA and SQIVND (reference sequence). This table comes from immunoSEQ multiplex PCR, and its TCRdb copy is limited to in-frame clones, with some not included. There are around 450,000 clones in the sample; 80% to 90% occur only once, and about 1.5% lies in the top ten.

The chain recombines TRBV19 with TRBJ2-1; 11 nucleotides agree with TRBD2. This TCR was sampled from a person between 18 and 65 years old who received the Ad26.COV2.S COVID-19 vaccine or a placebo. The input for sequencing was peripheral blood, taken in a trial of Ad26.COV2.S vaccine versus placebo. The CDR3 nucleotides are TGTGCCTCTAGCGGGGGGCTAACGACCGGTCACAATGAGCAGTTCTTC. Its translation: CASSGGLTTGHNEQFF. The variable domain in full, completed from reference TRBV19 and TRBJ2-1, reads DGGITQSPKYLFRKEGQNVTLSCEQNLNHDAMYWYRQDPGQGLRLIYYSQIVNDFQKGDIAEGYSVSREKKESFPLTVTSAQKNPTAFYLCASSGGLTTGHNEQFFGPGTRLTVL.